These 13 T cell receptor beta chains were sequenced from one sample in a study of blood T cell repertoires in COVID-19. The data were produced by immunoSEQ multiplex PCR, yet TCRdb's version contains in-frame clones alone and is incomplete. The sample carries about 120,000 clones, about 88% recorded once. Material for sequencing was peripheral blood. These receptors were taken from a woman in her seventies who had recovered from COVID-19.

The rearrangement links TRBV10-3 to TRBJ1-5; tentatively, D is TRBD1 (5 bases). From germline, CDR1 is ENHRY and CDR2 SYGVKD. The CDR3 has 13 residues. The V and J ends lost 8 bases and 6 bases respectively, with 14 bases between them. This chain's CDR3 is CAIAEGQGQPQHF. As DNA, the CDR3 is TGTGCCATCGCGGAAGGTCAGGGTCAGCCCCAGCATTTT.

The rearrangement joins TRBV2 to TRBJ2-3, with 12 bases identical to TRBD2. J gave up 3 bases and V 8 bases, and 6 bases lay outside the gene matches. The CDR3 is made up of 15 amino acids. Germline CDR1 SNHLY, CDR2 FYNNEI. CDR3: CASSTSGRITDTQYF. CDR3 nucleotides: TGTGCCAGCTCGACTAGCGGGAGAATAACAGATACGCAGTATTTT.

CDR3 sequence (DNA): TGTGCCAGCAGCCCGCCACAAGCGGGGGGAGGGGATACGCAGTATTTT. As protein: CASSPPQAGGGDTQYF. This chain joins TRBV7-9 and TRBJ2-3; TRBD2 matches at 9 bases. Germline V lookup: CDR1 SEHNR, CDR2 FQNEAQ (reference sequence). J was trimmed by 6 bases and V by 5 bases; bases with no gene match: 12. CDR3 length: 16 residues.

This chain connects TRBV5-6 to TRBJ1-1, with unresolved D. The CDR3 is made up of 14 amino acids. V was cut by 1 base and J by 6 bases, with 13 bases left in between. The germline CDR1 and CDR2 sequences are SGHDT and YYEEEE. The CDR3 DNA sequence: TGTGCCAGCAGCTTGAGGTCAGGATGGCCTGAAGCTTTCTTT. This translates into CASSLRSGWPEAFF.

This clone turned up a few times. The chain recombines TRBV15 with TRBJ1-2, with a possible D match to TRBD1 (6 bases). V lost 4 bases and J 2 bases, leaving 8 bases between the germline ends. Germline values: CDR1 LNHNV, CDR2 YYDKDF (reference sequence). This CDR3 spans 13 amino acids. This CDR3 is CATSTDRNYGYTF. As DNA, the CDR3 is TGTGCCACCAGCACAGACAGGAACTATGGCTACACCTTC. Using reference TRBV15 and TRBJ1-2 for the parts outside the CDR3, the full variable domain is DAMVIQNPRYQVTQFGKPVTLSCSQTLNHNVMYWYQQKSSQAPKLLFHYYDKDFNNEADTPDNFQSRRPNTSFCFLDIRSPGLGDTAMYLCATSTDRNYGYTFGSGTRLTVV.

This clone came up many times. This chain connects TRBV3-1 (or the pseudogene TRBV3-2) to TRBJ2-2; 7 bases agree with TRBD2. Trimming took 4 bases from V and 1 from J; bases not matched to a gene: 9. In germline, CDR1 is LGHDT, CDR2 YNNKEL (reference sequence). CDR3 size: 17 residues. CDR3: CASSPSWAGENTGELFF. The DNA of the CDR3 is TGTGCCAGCAGCCCGTCCTGGGCGGGGGAGAACACCGGGGAGCTGTTTTTT.

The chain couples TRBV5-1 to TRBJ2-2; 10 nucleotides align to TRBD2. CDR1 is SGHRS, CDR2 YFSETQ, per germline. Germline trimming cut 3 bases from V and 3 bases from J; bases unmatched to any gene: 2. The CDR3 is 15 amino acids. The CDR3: CASSSLAGDTGELFF. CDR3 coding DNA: TGCGCCAGCAGCTCCCTAGCGGGAGACACCGGGGAGCTGTTTTTT.

In DNA, the CDR3 is TGTGCCAGCAGCTCCCGGGACAGGGGGGCACCCCTCCACTTT. It codes for CASSSRDRGAPLHF. This sequence joins TRBV7-2 and TRBJ1-6; 11 nucleotides agree with TRBD1. Germline V gene data show CDR1 as SGHTA and CDR2 as FQGNSA. The CDR3 runs 14 residues. Trimming removed 4 bases from V and 11 bases from J; junction bases left unmatched: 4.

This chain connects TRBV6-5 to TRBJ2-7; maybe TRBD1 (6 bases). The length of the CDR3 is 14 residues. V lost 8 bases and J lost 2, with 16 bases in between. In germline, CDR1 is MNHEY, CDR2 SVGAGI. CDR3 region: CASFDGTLTYEQYF. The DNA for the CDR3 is TGTGCCAGCTTCGACGGGACACTGACCTACGAGCAGTACTTC.

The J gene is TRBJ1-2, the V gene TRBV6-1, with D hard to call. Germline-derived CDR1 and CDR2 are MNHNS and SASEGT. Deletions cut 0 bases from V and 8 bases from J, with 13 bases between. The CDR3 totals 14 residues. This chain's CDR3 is CASSEALGSVGYTF. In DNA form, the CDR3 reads TGTGCCAGCAGTGAAGCGCTGGGGAGTGTCGGCTACACCTTC.

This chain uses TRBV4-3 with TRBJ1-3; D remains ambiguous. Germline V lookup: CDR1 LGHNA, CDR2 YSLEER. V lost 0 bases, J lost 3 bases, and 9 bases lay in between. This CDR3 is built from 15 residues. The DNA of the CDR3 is TGCGCCAGCAGCCAAGAGCGCGGGGATGGAAACACCATATATTTT. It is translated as CASSQERGDGNTIYF.

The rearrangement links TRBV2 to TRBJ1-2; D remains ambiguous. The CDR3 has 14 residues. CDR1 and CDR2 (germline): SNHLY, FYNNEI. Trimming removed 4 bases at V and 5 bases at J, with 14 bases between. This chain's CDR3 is CASSVNSIPYGYTF. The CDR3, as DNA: TGTGCCAGCAGTGTAAACTCGATACCATATGGCTACACCTTC.

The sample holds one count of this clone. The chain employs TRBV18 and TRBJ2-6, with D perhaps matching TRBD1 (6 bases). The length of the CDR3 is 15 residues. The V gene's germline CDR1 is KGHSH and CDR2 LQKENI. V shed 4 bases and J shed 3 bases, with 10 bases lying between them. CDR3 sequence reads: CASSLTGFGANVLTF. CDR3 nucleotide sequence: TGTGCCAGCTCACTTACAGGGTTTGGGGCCAACGTCCTGACTTTC.